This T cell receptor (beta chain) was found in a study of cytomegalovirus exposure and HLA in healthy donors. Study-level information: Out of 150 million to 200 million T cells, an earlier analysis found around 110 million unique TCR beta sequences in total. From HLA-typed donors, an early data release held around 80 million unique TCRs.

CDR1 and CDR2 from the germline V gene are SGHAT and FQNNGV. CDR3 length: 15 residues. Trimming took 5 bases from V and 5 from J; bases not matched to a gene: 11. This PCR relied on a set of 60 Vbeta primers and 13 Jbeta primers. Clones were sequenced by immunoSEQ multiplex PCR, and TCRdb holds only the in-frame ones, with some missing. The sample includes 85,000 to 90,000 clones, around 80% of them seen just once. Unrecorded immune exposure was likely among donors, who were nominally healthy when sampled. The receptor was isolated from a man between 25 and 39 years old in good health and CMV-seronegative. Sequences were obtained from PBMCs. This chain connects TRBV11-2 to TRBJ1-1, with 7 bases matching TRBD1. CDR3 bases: TGTGCCAGCAGCCCCCTGATGGGACAGATGACTGAAGCTTTCTTT. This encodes CASSPLMGQMTEAFF.